This T cell receptor (beta chain) comes out of a study of CD8+ T cells in alopecia areata. General observations from the study: Scalp sample sequencing also detects resident alphabeta T cells of normal skin.

This CDR3 contains 16 residues. Looked up from germline, CDR1 is SEHNR and CDR2 is FQNEAQ (reference sequence). The V gene end was trimmed by 6 bases and the J gene end by 0 bases; junction bases not matched to a gene: 7. Details on this clone: Antigen: not known.

Sequencing used cDNA as its template, made by extracting RNA and reverse transcribing it. Only in-frame clones appear in the TCRdb table, and some are missing; sequencing was by immunoSEQ multiplex PCR. The top ten hold 4.5% to 6% of the sample, which has under 250,000 clones, more than 50% seen once. The source material was CD8+ T cells sorted from blood. The TCR was taken from a human donor in good health. V usage is TRBV7-9 and J usage is TRBJ2-3, with 9 bases identical to TRBD2. CDR3 residues: CASREPTSGSTDTQYF. In nucleotides, the CDR3 is TGTGCCAGCAGAGAACCGACTAGCGGAAGCACAGATACGCAGTATTTT.